A selection of T cell receptor beta chains follows, all from one sample in a study of control samples from healthy donors and cancer patients. Generated by immunoSEQ multiplex PCR, the TCRdb table keeps only in-frame clones and is missing some. There are around 150,000 clones in the sample; approximately 91% occur only once, and just under 5% lies in the top ten. Sequencing used blood. The receptors originated from a man aged 25-45 years in good health. Each CDR3 is given with its conserved first and last residue. D genes are given only for firm matches. Clone sizes are given selectively: once, few, many, or a class where the clone is expanded.

TRBV5-6	TRBD1	TRBJ2-7	once	TGTGCCAGCAGGACAGGGTACGACTACGAGCAGTACTTC	CASRTGYDYEQYF
TRBV7-2	-	TRBJ1-4	-	TGTGCCAGCAGCCCATTGGGCCAGATGGGGGAAAAACTGTTTTTT	CASSPLGQMGEKLFF
TRBV6-1	-	TRBJ1-2	-	TGTGCCAGCAGTGAAATTGGGCAGCGGGGCTATGGCTACACCTTC	CASSEIGQRGYGYTF
TRBV6-5	-	TRBJ2-6	-	TGTGCCAGCACTCTAGGGGGTTCTGGGGCCAACGTCCTGACTTTC	CASTLGGSGANVLTF
TRBV6-1	-	TRBJ1-1	once	TGTGCCAGCAGTGAAGGCGGGGTTGTAGCTTTCTTT	CASSEGGVVAFF
TRBV5-6	-	TRBJ2-7	once	TGTGCCAGCAGCTCCGTGGGGGGCAAGAACGAGCAGTACTTC	CASSSVGGKNEQYF
TRBV5-1	TRBD2	TRBJ2-7	-	TGCGCCAGCAGCTTCGGGAGGGGCGAGCAGTACTTC	CASSFGRGEQYF
TRBV7-8	-	TRBJ2-7	-	TGTGCCAGCAGCCCCGGCGGGGCCGAGCAGTACTTC	CASSPGGAEQYF
TRBV7-2	-	TRBJ1-2	-	TGTGCCAGCAGCCCGGGGATGGTTACCATCTATGGCTACACCTTC	CASSPGMVTIYGYTF
TRBV3-1/TRBV3-2	-	TRBJ1-2	-	TGTGCCAGCAGCCAAGTCAAGGACCGCGGTGTCTATGGCTACACCTTC	CASSQVKDRGVYGYTF
TRBV10-3	-	TRBJ2-7	-	TGTGCCATCAGTAATTGGGACGGAGGTTACTACGAGCAGTACTTC	CAISNWDGGYYEQYF
TRBV9	TRBD1	TRBJ2-1	-	TGTGCCAGCAGCTCCCGACAGGGGACCTACAATGAGCAGTTCTTC	CASSSRQGTYNEQFF
TRBV6-5	-	TRBJ1-1	-	TGTGCCAGCAATAAGGGAGGAATGAACACTGAAGCTTTCTTT	CASNKGGMNTEAFF
TRBV6-5	TRBD1	TRBJ1-2	-	TGTGCCAGCAGAGCGGACAGGCTACCCTATGGCTACACCTTC	CASRADRLPYGYTF
TRBV9	TRBD1	TRBJ2-7	once	TGTGCCAGCAGCGTAGAATCACAGGGGAAGCACGAGCAGTACTTC	CASSVESQGKHEQYF
TRBV7-2	-	TRBJ2-1	-	TGTGCCAGCAGCTTATTTAGGGACAATGAGCAGTTCTTC	CASSLFRDNEQFF
TRBV11-3	-	TRBJ1-1	-	TGTGCCAGCAGCTTCGCGGCCCGACACACTGAAGCTTTCTTT	CASSFAARHTEAFF
TRBV27	TRBD1	TRBJ1-6	-	TGTGCCAGCAGTTCGCAGACAGGGGGGGTTAATTCACCCCTCCACTTT	CASSSQTGGVNSPLHF